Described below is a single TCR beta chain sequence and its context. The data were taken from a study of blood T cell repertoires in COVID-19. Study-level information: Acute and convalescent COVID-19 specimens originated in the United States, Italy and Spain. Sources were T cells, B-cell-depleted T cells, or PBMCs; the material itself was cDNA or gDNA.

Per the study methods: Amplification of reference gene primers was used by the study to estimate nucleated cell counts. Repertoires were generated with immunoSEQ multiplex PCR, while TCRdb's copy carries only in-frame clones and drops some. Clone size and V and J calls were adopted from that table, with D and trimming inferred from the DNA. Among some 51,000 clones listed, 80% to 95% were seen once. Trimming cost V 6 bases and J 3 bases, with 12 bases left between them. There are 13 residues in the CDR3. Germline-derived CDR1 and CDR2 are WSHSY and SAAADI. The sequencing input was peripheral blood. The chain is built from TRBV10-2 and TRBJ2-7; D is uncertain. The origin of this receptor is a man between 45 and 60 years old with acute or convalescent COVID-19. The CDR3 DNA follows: TGCGCCAGCAGGGGCCCCTCAAGCTACGAGCAGTACTTC. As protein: CASRGPSSYEQYF.